This T cell receptor (beta chain) was identified during a study of cytomegalovirus exposure and HLA in healthy donors. Across the whole study: The same platform was used for the 120 validation repertoires and the approximately 670 first-cohort repertoires, a later analysis reported. Study-wide points: Subsequent analysis revealed that first-cohort TCR clusters tended to co-occur in the 120 validation repertoires. Some public TCRs appeared in many individuals, while most sequences were rare. Researchers catalogued approximately 170 TCR beta chains as cytomegalovirus-associated.

On this clone itself: Its antigen is not known.

This table comes from immunoSEQ multiplex PCR, and its TCRdb copy is limited to in-frame clones, with some not included. The table shows approximately 280,000 clones, with roughly 85% occurring only once. J was trimmed by 4 bases and V by 3 bases; bases with no gene match: 4. CDR1 is SGHVS, CDR2 FQNEAQ, per germline. The CDR3 spans 14 residues. The sample consisted of PBMCs. The TCR sequence derives from a woman younger than 30 in good health and CMV-seronegative. The V and J genes are TRBV7-8 and TRBJ1-2, with TRBD1 identical over 8 bases. The CDR3 region has the DNA TGTGCCAGCAGCTTCGGGGGACAGGCCTATGGCTACACCTTC. Translation gives CASSFGGQAYGYTF. Looking up the rest from reference TRBV7-8 and TRBJ1-2 gives the full variable domain: GAGVSQSPRYKVAKRGQDVALRCDPISGHVSLFWYQQALGQGPEFLTYFQNEAQLDKSGLPSDRFFAERPEGSVSTLKIQRTQQEDSAVYLCASSFGGQAYGYTFGSGTRLTVV.